A single T cell receptor beta chain is shown here with its context. Its antigen is unknown. The data were obtained in a study of identical twins. Regarding the study as a whole: Insertions were fewer in abundant cord blood beta clonotypes, whereas memory repertoires showed none of this pattern.

A universal primer site was incorporated via template switching, and the cDNA contained unique molecular identifiers. MiXCR, run by TCRdb on the 5' RACE reads, gives a single entry per CDR3 protein. The data hold 200,000 to 300,000 distinct CDR3 sequences, with 10% to 15% observed a single time. Healthy Caucasians, and only they, were the donors. Trimming shortened V by 7 bases and J by 3 bases, and 15 bases separated the two germline ends. This CDR3 comprises 14 residues. Looked up from germline, CDR1 is SGHTA and CDR2 is FQGTGA. The same specimen was also included in a second study, on yellow fever vaccine responses in identical twins.

The source material was memory (CD45RO+) T cells sorted from blood. The clonotype originates from a woman aged 18-29 years in good health. This sequence joins TRBV7-3 and TRBJ1-1, with D tentatively TRBD1 (5 bases). The CDR3 DNA sequence: TGTGCCAGCAAGCAGGGACCCTTGGACACTGAAGCTTTCTTT. This codes for CASKQGPLDTEAFF.